A selection of T cell receptor beta chains follows, all from one sample in a study of control samples from healthy donors and cancer patients. Profiled with immunoSEQ multiplex PCR; TCRdb holds only in-frame clones, not every one. The sample contains 130,000 or so clones, around 93% of which appear only once. The sequenced sample consisted of blood. These TCRs come from a woman aged 50 to 60 in good health. The CDR3 runs from the conserved cysteine through the conserved F or W. D genes are given only for firm matches. Expanded clones are given a class, and other clones once, few, many or no size at all.

j_call,d_call,clone_size,v_call,cdr3_aa,cdr3_nt
TRBJ2-3,TRBD2,.,TRBV19,CASSIALLAGGTDTQYF,TGTGCCAGTAGTATAGCACTACTAGCGGGGGGCACAGATACGCAGTATTTT
TRBJ2-5,.,.,TRBV7-8,CASSLGRETQYF,TGTGCCAGCAGCTTGGGAAGGGAGACCCAGTACTTC
TRBJ1-1,.,.,TRBV7-7,CASSPGGTEAFF,TGTGCTAGCAGCCCTGGAGGGACTGAAGCTTTCTTT
TRBJ1-5,.,.,TRBV5-6,CASSLNAATYSNQPQHF,TGTGCCAGCAGCTTGAACGCAGCTACCTATAGCAATCAGCCCCAGCATTTT
TRBJ2-7,.,.,TRBV10-3,CAISIGGVGEQYF,TGTGCCATCAGTATTGGGGGAGTGGGCGAGCAGTACTTC
TRBJ1-5,.,.,TRBV5-6,CASSTGRSNQPQHF,TGTGCCAGCAGTACAGGTCGTAGCAATCAGCCCCAGCATTTT
TRBJ2-3,.,.,TRBV9,CASSVAVGGTDTQYF,TGTGCCAGCAGCGTAGCCGTGGGCGGCACAGATACGCAGTATTTT
TRBJ2-3,.,.,TRBV29-1,CSVEPGTDTQYF,TGCAGCGTTGAGCCAGGCACAGATACGCAGTATTTT
TRBJ1-2,.,.,TRBV28,CASSPLPGTIYGYTF,TGTGCCAGCAGTCCCTTGCCCGGGACAATCTATGGCTACACCTTC
TRBJ2-2,.,once,TRBV7-8,CASSLLSQNTGELFF,TGTGCCAGCAGCTTATTGTCACAGAACACCGGGGAGCTGTTTTTT
TRBJ1-1,.,.,TRBV28,CASSFTRYRANTEAFF,TGTGCCAGCAGTTTTACAAGGTACAGGGCTAACACTGAAGCTTTCTTT
TRBJ2-1,TRBD2,.,TRBV29-1,CSVDLTSGRSDEQFF,TGCAGCGTTGACTTGACTAGCGGGAGGTCGGATGAGCAGTTCTTC
TRBJ1-4,.,.,TRBV5-1,CASSLGAGDEKLFF,TGCGCCAGCAGCTTGGGAGCGGGTGATGAAAAACTGTTTTTT
TRBJ2-4,.,.,TRBV28,CASTQDLSYKNIQYF,TGTGCCAGCACTCAGGACCTCTCATACAAAAACATTCAGTACTTC
TRBJ2-3,.,.,TRBV30,CAWSQRSSYTQYF,TGTGCCTGGAGTCAACGGTCCAGTTATACGCAGTATTTT
TRBJ1-1,.,.,TRBV6-5,CASSQGPGMNTEAFF,TGTGCCAGCAGCCAAGGCCCAGGGATGAACACTGAAGCTTTCTTT
TRBJ2-7,.,.,TRBV7-8,CASSLPRSYEQYF,TGTGCCAGCAGCTTACCCCGATCCTACGAGCAGTACTTC
TRBJ2-5,TRBD1,.,TRBV29-1,CSVGGTGVQTQYF,TGCAGCGTGGGTGGGACAGGGGTACAGACCCAGTACTTC
TRBJ1-1,TRBD1,.,TRBV19,CASSIPGQGATEAFF,TGTGCCAGTAGTATCCCGGGACAGGGGGCGACTGAAGCTTTCTTT
TRBJ2-1,.,.,TRBV19,CASRTGESYNEQFF,TGTGCCAGTAGGACGGGAGAGTCCTACAATGAGCAGTTCTTC
TRBJ2-2,.,.,TRBV5-1,CASTFGGNTGELFF,TGCGCCAGCACTTTCGGGGGGAACACCGGGGAGCTGTTTTTT
TRBJ1-5,.,.,TRBV28,CASSSQGQPQHF,TGTGCCAGCAGTTCACAGGGTCAGCCCCAGCATTTT
TRBJ1-2,.,.,TRBV21-1,CASSRTGSLDMNGYTF,TGTGCCAGCAGCAGGACAGGGTCTTTGGACATGAATGGCTACACCTTC
TRBJ1-1,.,.,TRBV2,CATRTLDMNTEAFF,TGTGCCACAAGGACATTAGATATGAACACTGAAGCTTTCTTT
TRBJ2-1,TRBD2,.,TRBV6-5,CASSYTSANNEQFF,TGTGCCAGCAGTTACACTAGCGCGAACAATGAGCAGTTCTTC
TRBJ2-5,TRBD1,.,TRBV3-1/TRBV3-2,CASSQTAGGETQYF,TGTGCCAGCAGCCAAACGGCAGGGGGAGAGACCCAGTACTTC
TRBJ1-2,.,.,TRBV5-6,CASSLEQSNYGYTF,TGTGCCAGCAGCTTGGAGCAGTCAAACTATGGCTACACCTTC
TRBJ1-1,TRBD1,.,TRBV28,CASSKRGTGETEAFF,TGTGCCAGCAGTAAACGAGGGACAGGGGAGACTGAAGCTTTCTTT
TRBJ1-2,.,.,TRBV28,CATAGSNMRGYTF,TGTGCCACTGCGGGTTCGAATATGCGGGGCTACACCTTC
TRBJ2-7,.,.,TRBV15,CATSRAGMIYEQYF,TGTGCCACCAGCAGAGCCGGGATGATCTACGAGCAGTACTTC
TRBJ2-3,.,.,TRBV28,CASSLNYGTDTQYF,TGTGCCAGCAGTTTAAACTATGGCACAGATACGCAGTATTTT
TRBJ2-1,.,.,TRBV28,CASSQGLSEQFF,TGTGCCAGCTCCCAGGGGCTAAGTGAGCAGTTCTTC
TRBJ1-6,.,.,TRBV6-6,CASSGTGGHPNSPLHF,TGTGCCAGCAGTGGGACGGGGGGGCATCCGAATTCACCCCTCCACTTT
TRBJ1-2,TRBD1,.,TRBV5-5,CASSLGQGFNYGYTF,TGTGCCAGCAGCTTGGGACAGGGTTTTAACTATGGCTACACCTTC
TRBJ1-1,.,.,TRBV16,CASSRSTGGEAFF,TGTGCCAGCAGCCGGTCAACGGGTGGTGAAGCTTTCTTT
TRBJ2-7,.,.,TRBV7-2,CASSPHPGQDEQYF,TGTGCCAGCAGCCCCCATCCCGGGCAGGACGAGCAGTACTTC
TRBJ1-6,.,.,TRBV6-5,CASIRGGNNSPLHF,TGTGCCAGCATAAGGGGAGGGAATAATTCACCCCTCCACTTT